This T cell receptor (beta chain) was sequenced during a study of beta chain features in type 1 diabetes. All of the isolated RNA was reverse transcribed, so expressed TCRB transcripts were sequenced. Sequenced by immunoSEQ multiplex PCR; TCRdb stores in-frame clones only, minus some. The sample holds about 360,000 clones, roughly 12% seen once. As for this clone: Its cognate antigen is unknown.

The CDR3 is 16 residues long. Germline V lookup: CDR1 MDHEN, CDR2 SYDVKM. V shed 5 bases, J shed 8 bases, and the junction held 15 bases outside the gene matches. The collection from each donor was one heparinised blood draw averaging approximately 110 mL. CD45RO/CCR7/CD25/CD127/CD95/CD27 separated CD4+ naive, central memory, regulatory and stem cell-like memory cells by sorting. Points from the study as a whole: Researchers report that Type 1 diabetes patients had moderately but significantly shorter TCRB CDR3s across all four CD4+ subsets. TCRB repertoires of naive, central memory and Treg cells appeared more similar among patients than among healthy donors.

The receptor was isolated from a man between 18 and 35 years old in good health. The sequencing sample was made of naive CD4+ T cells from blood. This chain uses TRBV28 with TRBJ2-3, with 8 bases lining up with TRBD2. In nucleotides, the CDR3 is TGTGCCAGCAGTCCCGGGACTAGGGCACAGAGTGGTACGCAGTATTTT. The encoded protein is CASSPGTRAQSGTQYF.